This T cell receptor beta chain was found in a study of blood T cells in healthy people across ages. Study-wide results and caveats: There was a strong correlation between TCR beta diversity and naive T cell percentage. Fewer expanded clones and more diversity marked long-lived versus aged donors. A roughly linear fall in TCR beta diversity per million T cells was seen with increasing age.

The CDR3 extends over 18 amino acids. Germline assignment: CDR1 SGHRS and CDR2 YFSETQ. Worth noting for this clonotype: Its antigen is not known.

A J-beta primer mix and a sample-barcoded 5' primer were used in a second PCR of about 7 to 12 cycles. Each cDNA molecule received a tag from a template-switch adaptor that had 12 random nucleotides. TCRdb reanalysed the 5' RACE reads using MiXCR and keeps one entry per CDR3 protein. This sample has 1,300,000 or so distinct CDR3 sequences, with roughly 59% found just once. The sequenced sample was blood. The receptor was isolated from a man aged 18 to 29 in good health. V usage is TRBV5-1 and J usage is TRBJ2-7; TRBD2 is a possible D gene (5 bases). The J call may be incorrect, as the DNA end agrees better with TRBJ2-5. This CDR3 is CASSLGIGSGTSMKTQYF. The CDR3 bases are TGCGCCAGCAGCTTGGGGATTGGCTCGGGAACAAGCATGAAGACCCAGTACTTC.